These 3 T cell receptor beta chains came from one sample sequenced in a study of T cell repertoires in cytomegalovirus infection. TCRdb ran MiXCR on the reads and lists one entry per CDR3 protein. Among 900,000 to 950,000 distinct CDR3 sequences, approximately 31% were seen once, and the ten largest hold around 15%. Which antigens these TCRs recognize remains unknown. Sequencing was performed on cultured CD8+ T cells from PBMCs, taken from culture after CMV antigen stimulation. The receptors derive from a human donor in good health (CMV status not recorded). Some clones in this sample may be carry-over from other donors' samples.

The chain joins TRBV5-6 to TRBJ1-5, with a possible D match to TRBD1 (5 bases). Trimming removed 5 bases from V and 2 bases from J, with 41 bases in between. The germline V gene encodes CDR1 SGHDT and CDR2 YYEEEE. The CDR3 contains 24 residues. The CDR3 protein is CASRLPHLSQRPGGRRGGNQPQHF. In DNA, the CDR3 is TGTGCCAGCAGATTGCCACACCTCTCCCAGAGGCCTGGAGGACGGCGAGGGGGCAATCAGCCCCAGCATTTT.

This clonotype has a handful of counts. The chain joins TRBV6-2 or TRBV6-3 to TRBJ1-5, with TRBD1 as a possible D gene (6 bases). Germline V gene data show CDR1 as MNHEY and CDR2 as SVGEGT. The germline V and J ends were trimmed by 7 bases and 1 base, with 11 bases remaining between them. The CDR3 runs 14 residues. CDR3 sequence: CASTYGQSNQPQHF. CDR3 sequence (DNA): TGTGCCAGCACCTATGGACAGAGCAATCAGCCCCAGCATTTT.

The rearrangement uses TRBV4-3 and TRBJ2-4, with D unclear. Germline V gene data show CDR1 as LGHNA and CDR2 as YSLEER. This CDR3 region has 15 residues. The germline V and J ends were trimmed by 2 bases and 2 bases, with 10 bases remaining between them. The CDR3 DNA reads as TGCGCCAGCAGCCAACAAGATAGACCCAAAAACATTCAGTACTTC. It specifies CASSQQDRPKNIQYF.